This T cell receptor beta chain was found in a study of cytomegalovirus exposure and HLA in healthy donors. Findings and limits, study-wide: For most TCR sequences rarity was the rule, although some public TCRs occurred in many donors. First-cohort TCR clusters tended to co-occur in the approximately 120 validation repertoires, a later analysis found. The authors enumerated over 150 TCR beta chains as linked to cytomegalovirus.

Sequenced by immunoSEQ multiplex PCR; TCRdb stores in-frame clones only, minus some. The sample lists 250,000 or so clones, almost 90% seen once, with under 0.45% in the top ten. The roughly 120-subject validation cohort, separate from the approximately 670-subject first cohort, included the donors. CDR3 length: 14 amino acids. Trimming cost V 4 bases and J 4 bases, with 11 bases left between them. The V gene's germline CDR1 is SGHTS and CDR2 YDEGEE. Of note for this clone: The target antigen is unknown.

The sequence derives from a woman younger than 35 in good health and CMV-seronegative. Material: PBMCs. The chain has TRBV5-8 and TRBJ2-2, with a weak D call TRBD1 (6 bases). The CDR3 spells CASSRTGSTGELFF. CDR3 sequence (DNA): TGTGCCAGCAGCCGAACAGGGTCCACCGGGGAGCTGTTTTTT.